Following are 18 T cell receptor beta chains from one sample sequenced in a study of blood T cells in healthy people across ages (dated by TCRdb to 2015 to 2017). The receptor library was made with 5' RACE. The run used an Illumina HiSeq 2500. The second PCR ran for roughly 7 to 11 cycles and used a J-beta primer mix along with a sample-barcoded 5' primer. TCRdb trimmed the raw reads at Q25, called clones with MiXCR and kept productive beta chains. For every CDR3 protein sequence, its rows merge into one entry that carries the most common genes and DNA. The sample profile shows around 800,000 distinct CDR3 sequences; about 45% of them were found once. The ten largest clonotypes hold roughly 20% of the sample. The sample comprised blood. The origin of the receptors is a man older than 75 in good health.

This rearrangement joins TRBV7-2 to TRBJ2-1; D is possibly TRBD2 (5 bases). The CDR3 covers 15 residues. CDR1 SGHTA and CDR2 FQGNSA come from the germline V gene. The V end was cut by 8 bases, the J end by 3 bases, with 17 bases between. The CDR3 bases are TGTGCCAGCTCAAACGCCGCACTAGGCTACAATGAGCAGTTCTTC. Translation: CASSNAALGYNEQFF.

Comment on this clonotype: This may be a read error: a much more frequent sequence differs by one nucleotide. This rearrangement joins TRBV28 to TRBJ2-1, with TRBD2 as a possible D gene (6 bases). V lost 1 base, J lost 5 bases, and 15 bases lay in between. Germline CDR1 is MDHEN and CDR2 is SYDVKM. The CDR3 sequence is 16 residues long. The CDR3 spells CASSLLADSPDNEQFF. Here the CDR3 DNA reads TGTGCCAGCAGTTTATTAGCGGATTCACCTGACAATGAGCAGTTCTTC.

J is TRBJ2-1 and V is TRBV29-1; 10 bases line up with TRBD2. Germline V gene sequence: CDR1 SQVTM, CDR2 ANQGSEA. V shed 6 bases, J shed 5 bases, and the junction held 10 bases outside the gene matches. The CDR3 sequence is 15 residues long. The CDR3, as DNA: TGCAGCGTAGCCAGAGCGGGAGGGGCCCACAATGAGCAGTTCTTC. It codes for CSVARAGGAHNEQFF.

V usage is TRBV20-1 and J usage is TRBJ2-3; 13 nucleotides agree with TRBD2. This CDR3 is 19 amino acids long. Trimming removed 5 bases from V and 0 bases from J; junction bases left unmatched: 14. Germline V gene data show CDR1 as DFQATT and CDR2 as SNEGSKA (reference sequence). The CDR3 loop reads CSAGRPGLAGITSTDTQYF. CDR3 DNA sequence: TGCAGTGCTGGTCGACCGGGACTAGCGGGAATAACTAGCACAGATACGCAGTATTTT.

The chain is built from TRBV28 and TRBJ2-1; 13 nucleotides align to TRBD2. Trimming at V came to 4 bases and at J to 7 bases, leaving 7 bases not matched to a gene. CDR3 length equals 16 residues. The V gene's germline CDR1 is MDHEN and CDR2 SYDVKM. The CDR3 reads CASSSWTSGSNNEQFF. The CDR3, as DNA: TGTGCCAGCAGTTCCTGGACTAGCGGGAGTAATAATGAGCAGTTCTTC.

This clonotype was seen only a few times. The V and J genes are TRBV9 and TRBJ2-5; 8 bases are shared with TRBD2. The CDR3 spans 17 residues. Germline V gene sequence: CDR1 SGDLS, CDR2 YYNGEE. Trimming cost V 0 bases and J 2 bases; bases outside gene matches: 9. The CDR3 DNA reads TGTGCCAGCAGCGTAGGTGCCACTAGCGGAGGTCAAGAGACCCAGTACTTC. Protein product: CASSVGATSGGQETQYF.

This clonotype showed up just a few times. The chain carries TRBV18 and TRBJ2-7; weak D call: TRBD1 (5 bases). There are 13 residues in the CDR3. Between the trimmed V and J ends, which lost 3 bases and 3 bases, there was a span of 9 bases. Germline V CDR1 and CDR2: KGHSH, LQKENI. The CDR3 region is CASSPDQGYEQYF. CDR3 nucleotides: TGTGCCAGCTCACCGGACCAGGGCTACGAGCAGTACTTC.

This clonotype was observed a handful of times. This rearrangement joins TRBV19 to TRBJ2-3; the D is unclear. The V end lost 1 base, the J end lost 5 bases, and 7 bases lay between the germline ends. CDR1 is LNHDA, CDR2 SQIVND, per germline (reference sequence). The CDR3 has 13 residues. CDR3 region: CASSIVPRDTQYF. Written as DNA, the CDR3 is TGTGCCAGTAGTATAGTACCGAGAGATACGCAGTATTTT.

This clonotype was detected a few times. This CDR3 is CASSEDLYEQYF. CDR3 bases: TGTGCCAGCAGTGAAGATCTCTACGAGCAGTACTTC. The rearrangement joins TRBV2 to TRBJ2-7; D not resolved. CDR3 size: 12 residues. CDR1 and CDR2 (germline): SNHLY, FYNNEI. V lost 1 base and J 3 bases, leaving 4 bases between the germline ends.

This clonotype was seen a few times. The genes are TRBV7-9 and TRBJ2-5; 8 bases line up with TRBD2. This CDR3 has 15 residues. CDR1 is SEHNR and CDR2 is FQNEAQ in the germline V gene (reference sequence). Germline trimming cut 1 base from V and 1 base from J; bases unmatched to any gene: 2. CDR3 coding DNA: TGTGCCAGCAGCTTAGGACTAGCGACCCAAGAGACCCAGTACTTC. It yields the protein CASSLGLATQETQYF.

The chain uses TRBV7-2 and TRBJ2-1, with 9 bases matching TRBD2. V dropped 1 base and J dropped 9; count of bases not matched to a gene: 10. This CDR3 has 16 residues. The germline V gene has CDR1 SGHTA and CDR2 FQGNSA. CDR3 in amino acids: CASSLVGTSRISEQFF. The CDR3 bases are TGTGCCAGCAGCTTAGTGGGGACTAGCAGGATTTCTGAGCAGTTCTTC.

This clonotype was counted many times. This CDR3 is CASSLQSSWGVEETQYF. CDR3 DNA sequence: TGTGCCAGCAGCTTACAGTCTTCTTGGGGCGTGGAGGAGACCCAGTACTTC. This chain connects TRBV7-3 to TRBJ2-5, with TRBD1 as a possible D gene (5 bases). CDR1 SGHTA and CDR2 FQGTGA come from the germline V gene. The V end was cut by 2 bases, the J end by 5 bases, with 21 bases between. The CDR3 is 17 residues long.

V usage is TRBV15 and J usage is TRBJ2-2; 8 bases map to TRBD1. Trimming at V came to 3 bases and at J to 3 bases, leaving 6 bases not matched to a gene. CDR1 and CDR2 from the germline V gene are LNHNV and YYDKDF (reference sequence). The CDR3 spans 16 residues. The CDR3 coding sequence is TGTGCCACCAGCAGGGCCCGGACAGGGTACACCGGGGAGCTGTTTTTT. It encodes CATSRARTGYTGELFF. Supplemented by reference TRBV15 and TRBJ2-2, the full variable domain reads DAMVIQNPRYQVTQFGKPVTLSCSQTLNHNVMYWYQQKSSQAPKLLFHYYDKDFNNEADTPDNFQSRRPNTSFCFLDIRSPGLGDTAMYLCATSRARTGYTGELFFGEGSRLTVL.

This clonotype has more than one count but fewer than ten. The rearrangement links TRBV4-3 to TRBJ2-7; D uncertain. The germline V gene encodes CDR1 LGHNA and CDR2 YSLEER. V lost 0 bases, J lost 3 bases, and 6 bases lay in between. CDR3 length equals 13 residues. CDR3 sequence (DNA): TGCGCCAGCAGCCAAGAGGTCAGCTACGAGCAGTACTTC. This gives the protein CASSQEVSYEQYF.

This clonotype was counted a few times. The germline gene is not matched at one end of the junction; a read error may be the cause. The chain links TRBV5-5 to TRBJ2-7; D may match TRBD1 or TRBD2 (5 bases each). This CDR3 is built from 15 residues. Germline values: CDR1 SGHKS, CDR2 YYEKEE (reference sequence). CDR3 protein: CASSIAGTPSSEQYF. The DNA for the CDR3 is TGTGCCAGCAGCATTGCCGGGACCCCGTCCTCCGAGCAGTACTTC.

The chain carries TRBV5-6 and TRBJ2-1; D unresolved. This CDR3 contains 13 residues. Germline assignment: CDR1 SGHDT and CDR2 YYEEEE. V was shortened by 4 bases and J by 8 bases, with 13 bases between the two germline ends. This CDR3 is CASSVVTADEQFF. DNA for the CDR3: TGTGCCAGCAGCGTGGTGACGGCGGATGAGCAGTTCTTC.

The J gene is TRBJ2-7, the V gene TRBV10-3, with D tentatively TRBD2 (6 bases). V was shortened by 3 bases and J by 0 bases, with 9 bases between the two germline ends. CDR3 length: 14 amino acids. CDR1 and CDR2 (germline): ENHRY, SYGVKD. The CDR3 is CAISDAGISYEQYF. CDR3 DNA sequence: TGTGCCATCAGTGACGCGGGAATCTCCTACGAGCAGTACTTC.

The V and J genes are TRBV24-1 and TRBJ1-4; the D gene is possibly TRBD1 (6 bases). CDR3 length: 14 amino acids. The ends were cut back, 4 bases at V and 6 bases at J, with 11 bases in the middle. Germline values: CDR1 KGHDR, CDR2 SFDVKD. CDR3 nucleotides: TGTGCCACCAGTGACAAACAGGGCGATGAAAAACTGTTTTTT. Encoded protein: CATSDKQGDEKLFF.